The entry that follows covers one T cell receptor (beta chain) sequence. These data originate in a study of control samples from healthy donors and cancer patients. With 4 bases removed from V and 6 bases from J, the gap between germline ends came to 20 bases. CDR1 is MDHEN and CDR2 is SYDVKM in the germline V gene. The CDR3 loop spans 16 amino acids. The table came from immunoSEQ multiplex PCR; TCRdb's copy has only in-frame clones and leaves some out. The table records fewer than 200,000 clones, roughly 92% of them present only once. This chain connects TRBV28 to TRBJ2-3; unclear D gene. The clonotype originates from a man aged 30 to 45 in good health. Sequences were obtained from blood. CDR3: CASSSIPTSLDDTQYF. DNA of the CDR3: TGTGCCAGCAGTTCGATCCCGACGTCCCTTGATGATACGCAGTATTTT.